The 30 T cell receptor beta chains in this list originate from one sample, sequenced in a study of blood T cell repertoires in COVID-19. The repertoire was sequenced with immunoSEQ multiplex PCR; TCRdb's copy has only in-frame clones and lacks some. The data hold 73,000 or so clones, with around 80% observed a single time. The source material was peripheral blood. These receptors were collected from a man between 45 and 60 years old with active COVID-19.

The chain joins TRBV7-9 to TRBJ1-4; D is undetermined. V lost 0 bases and J lost 4, with 9 bases in between. This CDR3 spans 15 amino acids. Germline V gives CDR1 SEHNR, CDR2 FQNEAQ (reference sequence). The CDR3 DNA sequence: TGTGCCAGCAGCTTAGCGAGAGATGGTAATGAAAAACTGTTTTTT. Protein product: CASSLARDGNEKLFF. The full variable domain, completed using reference TRBV7-9 and TRBJ1-4, is DTGVSQNPRHKITKRGQNVTFRCDPISEHNRLYWYRQTLGQGPEFLTYFQNEAQLEKSRLLSDRFSAERPKGSFSTLEIQRTEQGDSAMYLCASSLARDGNEKLFFGSGTQLSVL.

The V call is TRBV28, the J call TRBJ2-7; TRBD1 aligns across 7 bases. Germline assignment: CDR1 MDHEN and CDR2 SYDVKM. With V trimmed by 6 bases and J by 2 bases, 7 bases remained unmatched. The CDR3 loop spans 14 amino acids. CDR3 in amino acids: CASSHGTETYEQYF. Here the CDR3 DNA reads TGTGCCAGCAGCCATGGGACAGAAACCTACGAGCAGTACTTC.

This chain uses TRBV27 with TRBJ2-7, with D perhaps matching TRBD1 (6 bases). This CDR3 is 15 amino acids long. Trimming removed 5 bases at V and 2 bases at J, with 16 bases between. Germline V lookup: CDR1 MNHEY, CDR2 SMNVEV (reference sequence). This CDR3 is CASSPYRDTAYEQYF. CDR3 DNA sequence: TGTGCCAGCAGTCCGTACCGGGACACTGCCTACGAGCAGTACTTC.

The V and J genes are TRBV16 and TRBJ2-7; TRBD2 is a possible D gene (6 bases). This CDR3 contains 14 residues. Germline V gene lookup returns CDR1 KGHSY and CDR2 FQNENV. V was shortened by 4 bases and J by 0 bases, with 10 bases between the two germline ends. The CDR3 loop is CASSRGIDSYEQYF. The CDR3 coding sequence is TGTGCCAGCAGCCGCGGGATCGACTCCTACGAGCAGTACTTC.

Points on this clone: The same CDR3 is also encoded by other DNA sequences in this sample. The chain couples TRBV19 to TRBJ1-3, with TRBD1 matching over 8 bases. The junction had 4 bases not matched to a gene; V was cut back by 4 bases and J by 2 bases. This CDR3 comprises 15 residues. Germline CDR1 LNHDA, CDR2 SQIVND (reference sequence). The CDR3 here is CASSTPTGAGNTIYF. The CDR3 bases are TGTGCCAGTAGTACCCCGACAGGGGCTGGAAACACCATATATTTT.

V and J are TRBV3-1 (or the pseudogene TRBV3-2) and TRBJ2-3; possibly TRBD2 for D (6 bases). V lost 3 bases, J lost 5 bases, and 15 bases lay in between. The CDR3 contains 15 residues. The V gene's germline CDR1 is LGHDT and CDR2 YNNKEL (reference sequence). The CDR3 sequence is CASSHRRGERDTQYF. DNA for the CDR3: TGTGCCAGCAGCCACCGGCGGGGCGAGAGAGATACGCAGTATTTT.

The table lists this clone with a count of one. This chain joins TRBV18 and TRBJ2-3, with D unclear. Germline CDR1 reads KGHSH; CDR2 reads LQKENI. This CDR3 spans 13 amino acids. V lost 4 bases, J lost 6 bases, and 11 bases lay in between. In DNA, the CDR3 is TGTGCCAGCTCACAATTGAATCGGGATACGCAGTATTTT. The encoded protein is CASSQLNRDTQYF.

The chain employs TRBV12-3 or TRBV12-4 and TRBJ1-2, with D perhaps matching TRBD1 (5 bases). Between the trimmed V and J ends, which lost 6 bases and 2 bases, there was a span of 10 bases. The CDR3 length is 13 residues. CDR3 coding DNA: TGTGCCAGCAGCCCGACAGTGAACTATGGCTACACCTTC. It yields the protein CASSPTVNYGYTF.

The chain carries TRBV2 and TRBJ2-2; the D gene is possibly TRBD1 (5 bases). This CDR3 is 13 amino acids long. Trimming took 1 base from V and 7 from J, leaving 7 bases between them. Germline CDR1 and CDR2: SNHLY and FYNNEI. The CDR3 loop reads CASSEGGVGELFF. CDR3 nucleotide sequence: TGTGCCAGCAGTGAAGGGGGCGTCGGGGAGCTGTTTTTT.

This clone appeared many times. The V call is TRBV6-1, the J call TRBJ1-1; no clear D. Trimming took off 2 bases at V and 10 bases at J, with 11 bases between the two ends. Germline CDR1 MNHNS, CDR2 SASEGT. CDR3 length: 12 amino acids. The CDR3 sequence: CASSEYPSGAFF. The DNA of the CDR3 is TGTGCCAGCAGTGAATACCCGTCGGGAGCTTTCTTT.

The chain links TRBV5-4 to TRBJ2-7; weak D call: TRBD2 (7 bases). Germline assignment: CDR1 SGHNT and CDR2 YYREEE (reference sequence). The CDR3 runs 15 residues. Deletions cut 4 bases from V and 2 bases from J, with 16 bases between. The CDR3: CASSQGGGVPYEQYF. CDR3 bases: TGTGCCAGCAGCCAGGGCGGGGGCGTACCCTACGAGCAGTACTTC.

This rearrangement joins TRBV19 to TRBJ1-5, with 7 bases identical to TRBD1. J lost 9 bases, V lost 6 bases, and 8 bases had no gene match. This CDR3 has 13 residues. Germline V gene sequence: CDR1 LNHDA, CDR2 SQIVND (reference sequence). The CDR3 spells CASRRDRDLPQHF. CDR3 in DNA: TGTGCCAGTAGGAGGGACAGAGATCTGCCCCAGCATTTT. Combining the CDR3 with reference TRBV19 and TRBJ1-5 gives the whole variable domain DGGITQSPKYLFRKEGQNVTLSCEQNLNHDAMYWYRQDPGQGLRLIYYSQIVNDFQKGDIAEGYSVSREKKESFPLTVTSAQKNPTAFYLCASRRDRDLPQHFGDGTRLSIL.

The chain has TRBV19 and TRBJ2-5, with a tentative D call TRBD1 (5 bases). This CDR3 region has 13 residues. Germline V gene data show CDR1 as LNHDA and CDR2 as SQIVND (reference sequence). Trimming cost V 5 bases and J 5 bases, with 12 bases left between them. The CDR3 region has the DNA TGTGCCAGTAGTGCCCATCGACAGGAGACCCAGTACTTC. Translation gives CASSAHRQETQYF.

Notes on this clone: At one end the junction does not follow the germline gene, possibly because of a read error. The rearrangement uses TRBV19 and TRBJ2-2, with D perhaps TRBD1 (5 bases). This CDR3 has 14 residues. Germline assignment: CDR1 LNHDA and CDR2 SQIVND (reference sequence). The CDR3 loop reads CASNIGANTGELFF. CDR3 DNA: TGTGCCAGTAATATAGGGGCCAACACCGGGGAGCTGTTTTTT.

This clone is classed as medium-sized. V usage is TRBV10-1 and J usage is TRBJ1-5; TRBD1 is a possible D gene (5 bases). The germline V gene has CDR1 WNHNN and CDR2 SYGVQD (reference sequence). The CDR3 extends over 16 amino acids. V lost 2 bases, J lost 5 bases, and 16 bases lay in between. CDR3 protein: CASSEKGADGYQPQHF. The DNA of the CDR3 is TGCGCCAGCAGTGAGAAAGGGGCAGACGGTTATCAGCCCCAGCATTTT.

This chain uses TRBV7-9 with TRBJ2-5; 10 nucleotides match TRBD1. Per germline, CDR1 SEHNR and CDR2 FQNEAQ (reference sequence). This CDR3 spans 15 amino acids. V shed 4 bases and J 5 bases; nucleotides not matched to a gene: 7. The chain's CDR3 is CASSSSGTGAETQYF. DNA of the CDR3: TGTGCCAGCAGCTCCTCCGGGACAGGGGCTGAGACCCAGTACTTC.

This chain joins TRBV21-1 and TRBJ1-1; TRBD1 is the table's D call, not checked against the DNA. TRBV21-1 is flagged as a pseudogene. The CDR3 spans 15 residues. This chain's CDR3 is CASNGTGGGNTEAFF. CDR3 in DNA: TGTGCCAGCAACGGGACAGGGGGGGGAAACACTGAAGCTTTCTTT.

This chain connects TRBV10-3 to TRBJ1-5, with D tentatively TRBD1 (5 bases). Germline V gives CDR1 ENHRY, CDR2 SYGVKD. Trimming pared 0 bases from V and 1 base from J, leaving 10 bases between. CDR3 size: 16 residues. The CDR3: CAISESTRASNQPQHF. In DNA, the CDR3 is TGTGCCATCAGTGAGTCAACCAGGGCAAGCAATCAGCCCCAGCATTTT.

This sequence joins TRBV27 and TRBJ2-3, with D tentatively TRBD1 (5 bases). The CDR3 has 16 amino acids. The germline gives CDR1 MNHEY, CDR2 SMNVEV (reference sequence). V lost 5 bases and J lost 0, with 15 bases in between. Written as DNA, the CDR3 is TGTGCCAGCAGTCCTCGGACACCCACTAGCACAGATACGCAGTATTTT. As protein: CASSPRTPTSTDTQYF.

V is TRBV27 and J is TRBJ2-2, with D unclear. Germline V gene data show CDR1 as MNHEY and CDR2 as SMNVEV (reference sequence). The CDR3 covers 13 residues. Trimming pared 6 bases from V and 5 bases from J, leaving 10 bases between. The DNA of the CDR3 is TGTGCCAGCAGACCCACGCGAACCGGGGAGCTGTTTTTT. Translation: CASRPTRTGELFF.

This clone has ten or more counts. The chain recombines TRBV9 with TRBJ2-7, with D possibly matching TRBD2 (6 bases). V was shortened by 3 bases and J by 2 bases, with 15 bases between the two germline ends. The CDR3 extends over 15 amino acids. In germline, CDR1 is SGDLS, CDR2 YYNGEE. CDR3 sequence: CASSDRPGETYEQYF. CDR3 bases: TGTGCCAGCAGCGACCGCCCGGGGGAGACCTACGAGCAGTACTTC. Full variable domain (remainder filled in from reference TRBV9 and TRBJ2-7): DSGVTQTPKHLITATGQRVTLRCSPRSGDLSVYWYQQSLDQGLQFLIQYYNGEERAKGNILERFSAQQFPDLHSELNLSSLELGDSALYFCASSDRPGETYEQYFGPGTRLTVT.

This clone occurred a few times. V gene TRBV7-6 combines with J gene TRBJ2-2; TRBD2 matches 13 bases. Germline lookup yields CDR1 SGHVS and CDR2 FNYEAQ. The CDR3 runs to 16 residues. J lost 6 bases, V lost 1 base, and 2 bases had no gene match. The CDR3 nucleotides are TGTGCCAGCAGCTTAGTTGGACTAGCGGGAGCCGGGGAGCTGTTTTTT. Its translation: CASSLVGLAGAGELFF.

This chain joins TRBV11-1 and TRBJ2-7; TRBD1 matches 9 bases. J was trimmed by 2 bases and V by 4 bases; bases with no gene match: 9. The CDR3 covers 16 residues. Per germline, CDR1 SGHAT and CDR2 FQDESV (reference sequence). The DNA of the CDR3 is TGTGCCAGCAGCTACCGATCGGGACAGGGTACCTACGAGCAGTACTTC. Protein product: CASSYRSGQGTYEQYF.

This clone was counted once. The V and J genes are TRBV10-2 and TRBJ2-2; 9 bases map to TRBD1. This CDR3 has 13 residues. Losses at the gene ends were 1 base for V and 12 bases for J; bases not matched to a gene: 3. Germline CDR1 is WSHSY and CDR2 is SAAADI. CDR3 sequence reads: CASSELGTGKLFF. The CDR3 DNA is TGCGCCAGCAGTGAGTTGGGGACAGGGAAGCTGTTTTTT.

The genes are TRBV5-1 and TRBJ1-6; the match to TRBD1 covers 10 bases. Trimming at V came to 3 bases and at J to 5 bases, leaving 5 bases not matched to a gene. Germline CDR1 SGHRS, CDR2 YFSETQ. There are 16 residues in the CDR3. The CDR3 DNA sequence: TGCGCCAGCAGCTCGACAGGGGGCGCGGATAATTCACCCCTCCACTTT. It translates to CASSSTGGADNSPLHF.

This clone appeared a single time. The rearrangement uses TRBV19 and TRBJ2-5; D possibly corresponds to TRBD2 (6 bases). V gave up 5 bases and J gave up 2 bases, with 9 bases separating them. The CDR3 covers 13 residues. Germline V CDR1 and CDR2: LNHDA, SQIVND (reference sequence). CDR3 in amino acids: CASSGGLQETQYF. In DNA form, the CDR3 reads TGTGCCAGTAGTGGGGGACTTCAAGAGACCCAGTACTTC. Full variable domain (rest looked up from reference TRBV19 and TRBJ2-5): DGGITQSPKYLFRKEGQNVTLSCEQNLNHDAMYWYRQDPGQGLRLIYYSQIVNDFQKGDIAEGYSVSREKKESFPLTVTSAQKNPTAFYLCASSGGLQETQYFGPGTRLLVL.

This sequence joins TRBV15 and TRBJ2-5; TRBD2 is a possible D gene (5 bases). CDR1 and CDR2 from the germline V gene are LNHNV and YYDKDF (reference sequence). Deletions cut 0 bases from V and 5 bases from J, with 16 bases between. This CDR3 has 16 residues. For the CDR3, the DNA is TGTGCCACCAGCAGAGATCGCGGGCAATCGCGGGAGACCCAGTACTTC. This sequence encodes CATSRDRGQSRETQYF.

The CDR3 protein is CASSPGLNNEQFF. CDR3 DNA: TGTGCCAGCAGTCCGGGACTGAACAATGAGCAGTTCTTC. The chain combines TRBV2 with TRBJ2-1; a weak D match, TRBD2 (6 bases). Trimming took 5 bases from V and 5 from J, leaving 10 bases between them. The germline V gene has CDR1 SNHLY and CDR2 FYNNEI. This CDR3 has 13 residues.

V is TRBV5-1 and J is TRBJ2-1; D ambiguous. CDR3 size: 15 residues. V shed 3 bases and J shed 0 bases, with 10 bases lying between them. The germline V gene encodes CDR1 SGHRS and CDR2 YFSETQ. The DNA for the CDR3 is TGCGCCAGCAGCTCGAGTCCGAGCTCCTACAATGAGCAGTTCTTC. Translating it yields CASSSSPSSYNEQFF.

The chain links TRBV27 to TRBJ1-1, with D possibly being TRBD1 (5 bases). The V and J ends lost 6 bases and 4 bases respectively, with 15 bases between them. This CDR3 comprises 14 residues. Germline V gives CDR1 MNHEY, CDR2 SMNVEV (reference sequence). The CDR3 DNA is TGTGCCAGCAGCCGACAGTCGGGGGGCACTGAAGCTTTCTTT. Translated, it gives CASSRQSGGTEAFF.